A selection of T cell receptor beta chains follows, all from one sample in a study of identical twins. MiXCR, run by TCRdb on the 5' RACE reads, gives a single entry per CDR3 protein. Among 640,000 or so distinct CDR3 sequences listed, around 6% were seen once. Material: naive T cells sorted from blood. These receptors all stem from a man aged 18-30 years in good health. Both conserved end residues are part of each CDR3. D genes are given only for firm matches. Expanded clones are given a class, and other clones once, few, many or no size at all.

clone_size	j_call	d_call	v_call	cdr3_nt	cdr3_aa
many	TRBJ2-3	.	TRBV4-2	TGTGCCAGCAGCCCCCGCGAAGGGAGGCAGTATTTT	CASSPREGRQYF
.	TRBJ2-3	TRBD2	TRBV20-1	TGCAGTGCCCAACTAGCGGAAAGCACAGATACGCAGTATTTT	CSAQLAESTDTQYF
.	TRBJ2-7	.	TRBV12-3/TRBV12-4	TGTGCCAGCGGATTACCAGGTGGCGAGCAGTACTTC	CASGLPGGEQYF
.	TRBJ1-1	TRBD1	TRBV29-1	TGCAGCTTCCGGGACAGGGTCACTGAAGCTTTCTTT	CSFRDRVTEAFF
many	TRBJ1-2	.	TRBV7-2	TGTGCCAGCAGCTTAGCAGGAGCTAACTATGGCTACACCTTC	CASSLAGANYGYTF
.	TRBJ2-3	.	TRBV20-1	TGCAGTGCTAGAGAGGTTTGGCTATCCCTAACTAGCACAGATACGCAGTATTTT	CSAREVWLSLTSTDTQYF
few	TRBJ2-1	.	TRBV5-1	TGCGCCAGCAGCAGAGTTGCCGGGCCTTTAGTAGTGGAGCAGTTCTTC	CASSRVAGPLVVEQFF
.	TRBJ1-1	.	TRBV5-1	TGCGCCAGCAGCGCCAGTGTTCTTCTCCCTGAAGCTTTCTTT	CASSASVLLPEAFF
once	TRBJ2-2	.	TRBV5-1	TGCGCCAGCAGCTCGGGGCGGAGGTCGGACACCGGGGAGCTGTTTTTT	CASSSGRRSDTGELFF
few	TRBJ1-5	.	TRBV19	TGTGCCAGTAGTATAGTGGCGGAGATCAAATGGCCCCAGCATTTT	CASSIVAEIKWPQHF
.	TRBJ2-3	.	TRBV10-1	TGCGCCAGCAGTGATTCGAGGACCACAGATACGCAGTATTTT	CASSDSRTTDTQYF
few	TRBJ2-1	.	TRBV5-1	TGCGCCAGCAGCGCCGGGGGACAGCGCTCCTACAATGAGCAGTTCTTC	CASSAGGQRSYNEQFF
many	TRBJ2-7	.	TRBV2	TGTGCCAGCACCCGAACCAGCGAGCAGTACTTC	CASTRTSEQYF
.	TRBJ2-5	.	TRBV2	TGTGCCAGCAGTAAAACAGGGCAGGGAGAGACCCAGTACTTC	CASSKTGQGETQYF
many	TRBJ2-2	TRBD2	TRBV24-1	TGTGCCACCAGTGACGTGACTAGCGTTAACACCGGGGAGCTGTTTTTT	CATSDVTSVNTGELFF
.	TRBJ2-2	.	TRBV19	TGTGCCAGTAGTGTCGATATCAGGGAGCTGTTTTTT	CASSVDIRELFF
many	TRBJ1-1	.	TRBV29-1	TGCAGCGTTAAGGGACATAAGAACACTGAAGCTTTCTTT	CSVKGHKNTEAFF
.	TRBJ2-1	.	TRBV18	TGTGCCAGCTCACCCGGTTCAGGCTCTAAGTTCTTC	CASSPGSGSKFF
many	TRBJ2-7	.	TRBV5-6	TGTGCCAGCAGCTTGCCAGGGAGGCACGAGCAGTACTTC	CASSLPGRHEQYF
.	TRBJ2-3	.	TRBV12-3/TRBV12-4	TGTGCCAGCAGTCGGGCCACAGATACGCAGTATTTT	CASSRATDTQYF
.	TRBJ1-4	.	TRBV28	TGTGCCAGCAGGCCTGGGACAACAACTAATGAAAAACTGTTTTTT	CASRPGTTTNEKLFF
few	TRBJ2-7	.	TRBV11-2	TGTGCCAGCAGCCCCGGGTCCTTCCGCGAGCAGTACTTC	CASSPGSFREQYF
.	TRBJ2-5	.	TRBV6-1	TGTGCCAGCAGGGACAGAGACCAAGAGACCCAGTACTTC	CASRDRDQETQYF
few	TRBJ2-5	TRBD2	TRBV20-1	TGCAGTGCTAGACCGCTAGCGGGACAAGAGACCCAGTACTTC	CSARPLAGQETQYF
many	TRBJ1-6	.	TRBV4-3	TGCGCCAGCAGCCAAGCCACCACTGATTCACCCCTCCACTTT	CASSQATTDSPLHF
many	TRBJ1-5	.	TRBV20-1	TGCAGTGCTAGGCCGCGGGGGGCGGATCAGCCCCAGCATTTT	CSARPRGADQPQHF
few	TRBJ2-5	.	TRBV7-2	TGTGCCAGCAGCTTAGACCCGACCACGGTGGGGGGGACCCAGTACTTC	CASSLDPTTVGGTQYF
few	TRBJ2-1	.	TRBV14	TGTGCCAGCAGCCAAGGGACTAGGCCGAGGGGGGAGCCGTACAATGAGCAGTTCTTC	CASSQGTRPRGEPYNEQFF
many	TRBJ2-7	.	TRBV25-1	TGTGCCAGCAGTGAACGGCAGAGCTCCTACGAGCAGTACTTC	CASSERQSSYEQYF
many	TRBJ2-1	.	TRBV10-3	TGTGCCATCAAGTCCCGGGACCTGGGTGAGCAGTTCTTC	CAIKSRDLGEQFF
many	TRBJ2-1	TRBD1	TRBV4-3	TGCGCCAGCAGCCACGGACAGGTCTCCTACAATGAGCAGTTCTTC	CASSHGQVSYNEQFF
many	TRBJ1-3	TRBD1	TRBV6-2/TRBV6-3	TGTGCCAGCAGTCGGGACAGACGCTCTGGAAACACCATATATTTT	CASSRDRRSGNTIYF
many	TRBJ1-5	TRBD1	TRBV5-5	TGTGCCAGCAGCTTCACAGGGGATCGCAATCAGCCCCAGCATTTT	CASSFTGDRNQPQHF
.	TRBJ2-2	.	TRBV12-3/TRBV12-4	TGTGCCAGCACCGATCGGTGGACCGGGGAGCTGTTTTTT	CASTDRWTGELFF
many	TRBJ2-1	TRBD2	TRBV20-1	TGCAGTGCTAGGTTAGCGGGAGTTAATGAGCAGTTCTTC	CSARLAGVNEQFF
many	TRBJ2-7	.	TRBV20-1	TGCAGTGCAGGGCCGGGGTGGTTGTCCTACGAGCAGTACTTC	CSAGPGWLSYEQYF
many	TRBJ2-1	.	TRBV20-1	TGCAGTGCCCTCCCTCTTGGAGATGAGCAGTTCTTC	CSALPLGDEQFF
many	TRBJ2-1	TRBD2	TRBV5-1	TGCGCCAGCAGCTTGGTGGCTAGCGGGGTCAATGAGCAGTTCTTC	CASSLVASGVNEQFF
few	TRBJ2-5	TRBD2	TRBV11-2	TGTGCCAGCAGCTTAGTCCCTAGCGGGAGGGGGTACCAAGAGACCCAGTACTTC	CASSLVPSGRGYQETQYF
.	TRBJ2-3	.	TRBV6-1	TGTGCCAGCAGTGAAACGTGGGGTAGGCCGGGAGATACGCAGTATTTT	CASSETWGRPGDTQYF
few	TRBJ2-5	.	TRBV7-6	TGTGCCAGCAGCTCCGGACAGTTAGAGACCCAGTACTTC	CASSSGQLETQYF
few	TRBJ2-2	TRBD2	TRBV7-9	TGTGCCGGACTAGGTTCGGGGGAGCTGTTTTTT	CAGLGSGELFF
many	TRBJ1-4	.	TRBV20-1	TGCAGTGCTAGTAGAGGGGTCCGTGAAAAACTGTTTTTT	CSASRGVREKLFF
.	TRBJ1-5	.	TRBV20-1	TGCAGTGCCGTTTGGGACACCGGGAATCAGCCCCAGCATTTT	CSAVWDTGNQPQHF
many	TRBJ1-5	.	TRBV20-1	TGCAGTGCGGGGGCGGCAGGCATCAATCAGCCCCAGCATTTT	CSAGAAGINQPQHF
many	TRBJ2-3	.	TRBV7-3	TGTGCCAGCAGCTTAAAACGGATCGGCGATAACAGCACAGATACGCAGTATTTT	CASSLKRIGDNSTDTQYF
.	TRBJ2-1	TRBD1	TRBV5-1	TGCGCCAGCAGCTTGAGGCAGGGGGCTAGTGAGCAGTTCTTC	CASSLRQGASEQFF
.	TRBJ1-4	.	TRBV7-2	TGTGCCAGCAGCCCCGGGGGAGTTAATGAAAAACTGTTTTTT	CASSPGGVNEKLFF
few	TRBJ2-5	.	TRBV6-2/TRBV6-3	TGTGCCAGCAGACCCCCCGGTCGGGGGACCCAGTACTTC	CASRPPGRGTQYF
many	TRBJ2-7	.	TRBV28	TGTGCCAGCAGGGGTTCCCCTATTTTTGAGCAGTACTTC	CASRGSPIFEQYF
many	TRBJ1-5	.	TRBV5-1	TGCGCCAGCAGCTTGGAGGTGGGTCAGCCCCAGCATTTT	CASSLEVGQPQHF
many	TRBJ1-1	.	TRBV15	TGTGCCACCAGCAGAGAGAGGGTGGGAGCTTTCTTT	CATSRERVGAFF
few	TRBJ2-2	.	TRBV24-1	TGTGCCACCATGGATCTGGCCGGGGAGCTGTTTTTT	CATMDLAGELFF
.	TRBJ2-4	.	TRBV12-3/TRBV12-4	TGTGCCAGCAGTTCCCAGGGAACAGCCAAAAACATTCAGTACTTC	CASSSQGTAKNIQYF